This T cell receptor (beta chain) came from a study of shared clonotypes between healthy human individuals. At the level of the study: CD4 naive and memory got three plates each, CD8 naive two, CD8 memory one. General observations from the study: Naive subsets usually exceeded memory subsets in estimated richness.

Into CD45RA+ naive and CD45RA-negative memory subsets, the CD4+ cells were split. About this clone: The antigen is undetermined.

With V trimmed by 2 bases and J by 3 bases, 6 bases remained unmatched. Germline V gene lookup returns CDR1 SGHTA and CDR2 FQGNSA. The CDR3 runs to 16 residues. TCRdb keeps only in-frame clones here, not all; method: immunoSEQ multiplex PCR. In the table there are about 2,500,000 clones, approximately 94% of which are singletons. The TCR sequence derives from a man between 18 and 29 years old in good health. V gene TRBV7-2 combines with J gene TRBJ2-3; 9 bases match TRBD1. Sequenced input: naive CD4+ T cells sorted from blood. The subset: CD45RA+ positively selected. This chain's CDR3 is CASSLRGQGLTDTQYF. Written as DNA, the CDR3 is TGTGCCAGCAGCTTAAGGGGACAGGGACTAACAGATACGCAGTATTTT.